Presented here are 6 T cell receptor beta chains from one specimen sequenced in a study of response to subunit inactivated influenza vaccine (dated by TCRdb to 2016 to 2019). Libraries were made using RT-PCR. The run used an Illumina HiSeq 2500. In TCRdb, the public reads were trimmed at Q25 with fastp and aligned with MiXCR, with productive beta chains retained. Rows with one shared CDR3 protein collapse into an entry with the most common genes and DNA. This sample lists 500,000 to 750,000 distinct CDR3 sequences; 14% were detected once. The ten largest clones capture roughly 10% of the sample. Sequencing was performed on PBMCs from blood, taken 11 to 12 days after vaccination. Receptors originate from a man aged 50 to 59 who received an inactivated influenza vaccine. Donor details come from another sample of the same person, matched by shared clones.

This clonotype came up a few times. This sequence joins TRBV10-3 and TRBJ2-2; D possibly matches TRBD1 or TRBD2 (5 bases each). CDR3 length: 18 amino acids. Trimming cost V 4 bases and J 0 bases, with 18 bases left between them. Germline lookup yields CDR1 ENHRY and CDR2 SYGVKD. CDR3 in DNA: TGTGCCATCAGTGGACCTAAAGGTGGGGGATCGAACACCGGGGAGCTGTTTTTT. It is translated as CAISGPKGGGSNTGELFF.

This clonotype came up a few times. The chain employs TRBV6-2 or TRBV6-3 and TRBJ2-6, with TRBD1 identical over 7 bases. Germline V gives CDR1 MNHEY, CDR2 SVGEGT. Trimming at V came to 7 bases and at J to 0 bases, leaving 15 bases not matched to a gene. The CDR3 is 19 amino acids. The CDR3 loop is CASTGTTDRAVSGANVLTF. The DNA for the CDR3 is TGTGCCAGCACCGGGACCACCGACAGGGCTGTCTCTGGGGCCAACGTCCTGACTTTC.

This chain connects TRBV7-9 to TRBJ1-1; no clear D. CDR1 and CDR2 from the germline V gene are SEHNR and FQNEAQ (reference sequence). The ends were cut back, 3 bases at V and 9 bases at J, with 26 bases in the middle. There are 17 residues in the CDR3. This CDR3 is CASSLYRGTSGGTQAFF. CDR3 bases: TGTGCCAGCAGCTTGTATCGGGGTACAAGTGGAGGAACCCAAGCTTTCTTT. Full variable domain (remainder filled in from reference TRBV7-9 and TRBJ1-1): DTGVSQNPRHKITKRGQNVTFRCDPISEHNRLYWYRQTLGQGPEFLTYFQNEAQLEKSRLLSDRFSAERPKGSFSTLEIQRTEQGDSAMYLCASSLYRGTSGGTQAFFGQGTRLTVV.

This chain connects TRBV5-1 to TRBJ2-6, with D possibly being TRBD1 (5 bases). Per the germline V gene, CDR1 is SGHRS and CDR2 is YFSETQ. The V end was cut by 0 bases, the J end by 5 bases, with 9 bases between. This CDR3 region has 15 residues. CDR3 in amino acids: CASSLEQGWANVLTF. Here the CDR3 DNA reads TGCGCCAGCAGCTTGGAGCAGGGATGGGCCAACGTCCTGACTTTC.

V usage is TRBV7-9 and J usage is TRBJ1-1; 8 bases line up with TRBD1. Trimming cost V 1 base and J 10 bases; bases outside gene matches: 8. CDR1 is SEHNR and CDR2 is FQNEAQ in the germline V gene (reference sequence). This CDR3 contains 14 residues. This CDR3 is CASSLENRGTRAFF. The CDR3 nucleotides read TGTGCCAGCAGCTTAGAAAACAGGGGGACGCGAGCTTTCTTT.

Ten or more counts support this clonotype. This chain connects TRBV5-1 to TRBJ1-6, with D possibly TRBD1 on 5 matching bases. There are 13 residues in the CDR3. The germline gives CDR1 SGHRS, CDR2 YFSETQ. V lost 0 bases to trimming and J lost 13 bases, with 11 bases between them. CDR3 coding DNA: TGCGCCAGCAGCTTGGGTAGGGGCGAGCCCCTCCACTTT. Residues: CASSLGRGEPLHF. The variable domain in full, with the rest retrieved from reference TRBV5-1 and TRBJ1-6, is KAGVTQTPRYLIKTRGQQVTLSCSPISGHRSVSWYQQTPGQGLQFLFEYFSETQRNKGNFPGRFSGRQFSNSRSEMNVSTLELGDSALYLCASSLGRGEPLHFGNGTRLTVT.